This TCR beta chain was obtained from a study of CD8+ T cells in alopecia areata. Across the study: Treated patients' severity was scored by percentage of affected scalp area.

cDNA serving as the sequencing template came from extracted, reverse transcribed RNA. The table came from immunoSEQ multiplex PCR; TCRdb's copy has only in-frame clones and leaves some out. The sample includes hundreds of thousands of clones, around 65% of them seen just once. V lost 0 bases, J lost 6 bases, and 14 bases lay in between. The V gene's germline CDR1 is SQVTM and CDR2 ANQGSEA. The CDR3 is 14 residues long. Treatment reported: oral pan-JAK inhibitor, 5-10 mg twice daily. Individuals with alopecia areata gave both lesional scalp punch biopsies and peripheral blood for collection. The V gene is TRBV29-1, the J gene TRBJ2-5; D might be TRBD1 (5 bases). This TCR was recovered from a human donor with alopecia areata. The input for sequencing was CD4+ T cells sorted from blood, taken at approximately week 42, from a patient treated with tofacitinib. CDR3 sequence: CSVEDWAGRQTQYF. DNA for the CDR3: TGCAGCGTTGAAGATTGGGCAGGGCGGCAGACCCAGTACTTC.